This entry lists 26 T cell receptor beta chains sequenced from one sample in a study of beta chain features in type 1 diabetes. Study results and limitations: Within each of all four CD4+ subsets, Type 1 diabetes patients had TCRB CDR3s that were moderately but significantly shorter.

As every portion of the isolated RNA was reverse transcribed, the sequencing read expressed TCRB transcripts. Method: immunoSEQ multiplex PCR; TCRdb's copy keeps in-frame clones and lacks some. This table holds around 710,000 clones, roughly 12% found once. Antigens of these TCRs are unknown. Sequencing used naive CD4+ T cells from blood. These receptors were collected from a young man with type 1 diabetes.

The rearrangement links TRBV6-5 to TRBJ1-5, with 7 bases fitting TRBD1. Losses at the gene ends were 11 bases for V and 0 bases for J; bases not matched to a gene: 7. From germline, CDR1 is MNHEY and CDR2 SVGAGI. The CDR3 length is 14 residues. The DNA of the CDR3 is TGTGCCGTACAGGGGCCCTATAGCAATCAGCCCCAGCATTTT. It translates to CAVQGPYSNQPQHF.

CDR3 protein: CASSWGSPSNEQFF. In DNA form, the CDR3 reads TGTGCCAGCAGTTGGGGGTCGCCCTCTAACGAGCAGTTCTTC. The chain combines TRBV27 with TRBJ2-1, with D perhaps matching TRBD1 or TRBD2 (5 bases each). The V end was cut by 4 bases, the J end by 10 bases, with 17 bases between. Germline V CDR1 and CDR2: MNHEY, SMNVEV (reference sequence). The CDR3 contains 14 residues.

The chain recombines TRBV30 with TRBJ2-1; D is unresolved. The germline V gene has CDR1 GTSNPN and CDR2 SVGIG (reference sequence). The CDR3 loop spans 14 amino acids. V gave up 5 bases and J gave up 8 bases, with 19 bases separating them. In DNA form, the CDR3 reads TGTGCCTGGGGGCGTATCAGCTTTCACGATGAGCAGTTCTTC. Translation: CAWGRISFHDEQFF.

This clone was seen a handful of times. The rearrangement joins TRBV30 to TRBJ1-5; the match to TRBD1 covers 9 bases. The CDR3 runs to 14 residues. V lost 2 bases to trimming and J lost 5 bases; unmatched junction nucleotides: 4. Germline assignment: CDR1 GTSNPN and CDR2 SVGIG (reference sequence). CDR3 sequence reads: CAWSITGGYQPQHF. The CDR3 nucleotides are TGTGCCTGGAGTATCACAGGGGGCTATCAGCCCCAGCATTTT.

There are a few counts of this clone. The chain joins TRBV14 to TRBJ2-4; possibly TRBD1 for D (6 bases). The CDR3 contains 13 residues. CDR1 and CDR2 from the germline V gene are SGHDN and FVKESK. Trimming left V 4 bases short and J 5 bases short, with 9 bases between. The CDR3 nucleotides read TGTGCCAGCAGCCTCCGACAGGAAAACATTCAGTACTTC. Translated, it gives CASSLRQENIQYF.

This clone was detected only a few times. A junction boundary mismatches the germline segment, possibly from a read error. The chain couples TRBV11-2 to TRBJ1-1; no definite D call. This CDR3 is built from 14 residues. In germline, CDR1 is SGHAT, CDR2 FQNNGV. The CDR3 spells CASSFTGGPAMASF. The CDR3 DNA reads TGTGCCAGCAGCTTTACTGGCGGGCCCGCGATGGCGAGCTTT.

This clone has just a few counts. Here the CDR3 reads CASGFRTTGVDTQYF. As DNA, the CDR3 is TGTGCTAGTGGTTTTCGGACTACCGGGGTGGATACGCAGTATTTT. The chain uses TRBV12-5 and TRBJ2-3; D is possibly TRBD2 (6 bases). This CDR3 comprises 15 residues. Trimming cost V 3 bases and J 6 bases, with 16 bases left between them. From germline, CDR1 is LGHNT and CDR2 FRNRAP.

The V gene is TRBV5-1, the J gene TRBJ2-7, with D tentatively TRBD1 (5 bases). CDR3 length: 14 amino acids. V shed 6 bases and J shed 6 bases, with 19 bases lying between them. Germline-derived CDR1 and CDR2 are SGHRS and YFSETQ. The CDR3 sequence is CASTESRASGEQYF. Here the CDR3 DNA reads TGCGCCAGCACAGAGTCCAGGGCGTCTGGCGAGCAGTACTTC.

The chain links TRBV5-1 to TRBJ2-1; the D is unclear. V lost 0 bases and J 2 bases, leaving 9 bases between the germline ends. This CDR3 spans 15 amino acids. Germline assignment: CDR1 SGHRS and CDR2 YFSETQ. The chain's CDR3 is CASSLATATYNEQFF. The DNA of the CDR3 is TGCGCCAGCAGCTTGGCCACCGCGACCTACAATGAGCAGTTCTTC.

The chain carries TRBV7-8 and TRBJ2-7; 7 positions match TRBD1. This CDR3 has 14 amino acids. V gave up 3 bases and J gave up 8 bases; unmatched junction bases: 10. Germline V gene data show CDR1 as SGHVS and CDR2 as FQNEAQ. The DNA for the CDR3 is TGTGCCAGCAGCTTGGCCGGACAGGTTTACCAGCAGTACTTC. This gives the protein CASSLAGQVYQQYF.

The chain is built from TRBV27 and TRBJ2-7; D not resolved. V shed 0 bases and J shed 0 bases, with 9 bases lying between them. Germline CDR1 reads MNHEY; CDR2 reads SMNVEV (reference sequence). This CDR3 contains 15 residues. CDR3 sequence: CASSLSMANSYEQYF. CDR3 nucleotides: TGTGCCAGCAGTTTATCGATGGCGAACTCCTACGAGCAGTACTTC.

There are a few counts of this clone. The rearrangement links TRBV6-5 to TRBJ2-2, with 7 bases aligning to TRBD1. The germline gives CDR1 MNHEY, CDR2 SVGAGI. The CDR3 spans 13 residues. The V gene end was trimmed by 5 bases and the J gene end by 7 bases; junction bases not matched to a gene: 4. The CDR3 protein is CASSGQVVGELFF. As DNA, the CDR3 is TGTGCCAGCAGTGGACAGGTTGTCGGGGAGCTGTTTTTT.

The rearrangement uses TRBV7-2 and TRBJ2-5; D remains ambiguous. The CDR3 loop spans 13 amino acids. Deletions cut 5 bases from V and 5 bases from J, with 12 bases between. Germline V gene sequence: CDR1 SGHTA, CDR2 FQGNSA. CDR3 DNA sequence: TGTGCCAGCAGCCTACGACGGTCCGAGACCCAGTACTTC. It encodes CASSLRRSETQYF.

The V gene is TRBV11-2, the J gene TRBJ2-3; D unresolved. The germline V gene has CDR1 SGHAT and CDR2 FQNNGV. Trimming pared 7 bases from V and 6 bases from J, leaving 14 bases between. The CDR3 covers 13 residues. CDR3 DNA: TGTGCCAGCAAACCTACCTGGGGTGATACGCAGTATTTT. Protein product: CASKPTWGDTQYF.

This clone has more than one count but fewer than ten. The gene calls are TRBV5-6 and TRBJ2-3; TRBD1 matches 8 bases. Germline CDR1 SGHDT, CDR2 YYEEEE. The V and J ends lost 5 bases and 5 bases, in that order; junction bases with no gene match: 4. The CDR3 loop spans 13 amino acids. CDR3 nucleotide sequence: TGTGCCAGCAGACCCACAGGGGGAGATACGCAGTATTTT. Protein product: CASRPTGGDTQYF.

A word on this clone: A read error may explain this, as a much larger clone is one base away. This sample also contains other DNA sequences that code for the same CDR3. The V and J genes are TRBV7-2 and TRBJ2-3; D possibly corresponds to TRBD1 (5 bases). Germline lookup yields CDR1 SGHTA and CDR2 FQGNSA. CDR3 length: 14 residues. V lost 3 bases and J 1 base, leaving 8 bases between the germline ends. The CDR3 protein is CASSFLQGTDTQYF. The CDR3 region has the DNA TGTGCCAGCAGCTTCCTACAGGGCACAGATACGCAGTATTTT.

In this sample, this clone turned up a few times. The J gene is TRBJ2-7, the V gene TRBV25-1; tentative D call: TRBD1 (6 bases). The germline V and J ends were trimmed by 6 bases and 6 bases, with 15 bases remaining between them. Germline-derived CDR1 and CDR2 are MGHDK and SYGVNS. The CDR3 has 13 residues. CDR3 loop: CASRTGHLGEQYF. The CDR3 DNA is TGTGCCAGCAGAACAGGGCACCTGGGCGAGCAGTACTTC.

The V and J genes are TRBV5-1 and TRBJ1-1; weak D call: TRBD1 (6 bases). The V and J ends lost 0 bases and 5 bases respectively, with 8 bases between them. The CDR3 totals 13 residues. The germline gives CDR1 SGHRS, CDR2 YFSETQ. CDR3 residues: CASSLDRVTEAFF. The CDR3 coding sequence is TGCGCCAGCAGCTTGGACAGGGTAACTGAAGCTTTCTTT.

The gene calls are TRBV19 and TRBJ2-7; tentative D call: TRBD1 (7 bases). CDR1 LNHDA and CDR2 SQIVND come from the germline V gene (reference sequence). V was shortened by 4 bases and J by 6 bases, with 10 bases between the two germline ends. The CDR3 is made up of 12 amino acids. The CDR3 loop is CASSTGGLEQYF. In nucleotides, the CDR3 is TGTGCCAGTAGTACAGGGGGGCTCGAGCAGTACTTC.

A note on this clone: The same CDR3 also results from other DNA sequences found in this sample. The chain links TRBV5-4 to TRBJ2-7; 8 positions agree with TRBD1. Unmatched junction bases numbered 5, after V lost 0 bases and J lost 6 bases. There are 14 residues in the CDR3. The germline V gene encodes CDR1 SGHNT and CDR2 YYREEE (reference sequence). The CDR3 DNA reads TGTGCCAGCAGCTTGGGAGGACAGGGAGGCGAGCAGTACTTC. Encoded protein: CASSLGGQGGEQYF. Full variable domain (rest looked up from reference TRBV5-4 and TRBJ2-7): ETGVTQSPTHLIKTRGQQVTLRCSSQSGHNTVSWYQQALGQGPQFIFQYYREEENGRGNFPPRFSGLQFPNYSSELNVNALELDDSALYLCASSLGGQGGEQYFGPGTRLTVT.

This clone was counted a few times. The chain links TRBV10-3 to TRBJ1-3; no reliable D call. V was shortened by 10 bases and J by 0 bases, with 13 bases between the two germline ends. The CDR3 totals 14 residues. Germline lookup yields CDR1 ENHRY and CDR2 SYGVKD. This CDR3 reads CATIGKNSGNTIYF. In DNA, the CDR3 is TGTGCCACGATCGGGAAGAACTCTGGAAACACCATATATTTT.

This clone was observed a handful of times. This same CDR3 is encoded by further DNA sequences in the sample. This rearrangement joins TRBV7-2 to TRBJ2-7; 7 bases line up with TRBD1. V lost 4 bases to trimming and J lost 1 base; unmatched junction nucleotides: 4. Germline CDR1 and CDR2: SGHTA and FQGNSA. The CDR3 is 14 amino acids. DNA of the CDR3: TGTGCCAGCAGCTCAAGACAGGGATCCTACGAGCAGTACTTC. It specifies CASSSRQGSYEQYF.

The V call is TRBV19, the J call TRBJ2-7, with TRBD1 as a possible D gene (6 bases). The CDR3 loop spans 15 amino acids. Germline CDR1 LNHDA, CDR2 SQIVND (reference sequence). The V end lost 7 bases, the J end lost 3 bases, and 19 bases lay between the germline ends. The CDR3 DNA follows: TGTGCCAGTAAGCCGGGCTCAGACAGGCTCTACGAGCAGTACTTC. Translated, it gives CASKPGSDRLYEQYF. Supplemented by reference TRBV19 and TRBJ2-7, the full variable domain reads DGGITQSPKYLFRKEGQNVTLSCEQNLNHDAMYWYRQDPGQGLRLIYYSQIVNDFQKGDIAEGYSVSREKKESFPLTVTSAQKNPTAFYLCASKPGSDRLYEQYFGPGTRLTVT.

The chain carries TRBV7-6 and TRBJ1-1, with 9 bases identical to TRBD1. Germline-derived CDR1 and CDR2 are SGHVS and FNYEAQ. The CDR3 runs to 20 residues. Trimming cost V 6 bases and J 0 bases; bases outside gene matches: 20. This chain's CDR3 is CASSSRRSLGTGTMNTEAFF. As DNA, the CDR3 is TGTGCCAGCAGTTCCCGACGGAGCCTTGGGACAGGGACAATGAACACTGAAGCTTTCTTT.

The chain employs TRBV4-1 and TRBJ1-4; D is ambiguous. From germline, CDR1 is MGHRA and CDR2 YSYEKL. V lost 1 base and J lost 6, with 15 bases in between. CDR3 length: 16 amino acids. The CDR3, as DNA: TGCGCCAGCAGCCAAGGGGTTACGGGGTCGGATGAAAAACTGTTTTTT. Translated: CASSQGVTGSDEKLFF.

This clone turned up a few times. The gene calls are TRBV28 and TRBJ2-1; the D gene is possibly TRBD2 (5 bases). Germline V gene lookup returns CDR1 MDHEN and CDR2 SYDVKM. CDR3 length: 14 residues. V gave up 6 bases and J gave up 6 bases, with 15 bases separating them. The chain's CDR3 is CASRPRLEANEQFF. DNA for the CDR3: TGTGCCAGCAGACCCAGGTTGGAGGCCAATGAGCAGTTCTTC.